This T cell receptor (beta chain) was sequenced in a study of breast tumors, draining lymph nodes, adjacent tissues. This clonotype was observed at least ten times. V was cut by 3 bases and J by 4 bases, with 6 bases left in between. Germline CDR1 reads DFQATT; CDR2 reads SNEGSKA (reference sequence). The CDR3 covers 11 residues. MiXCR, applied by TCRdb to the multiplex PCR reads, yields one record per CDR3 protein. The sample holds 100,000 or so distinct CDR3 sequences, 21% seen once. Axillary draining lymph nodes of breast cancer patients supplied the node samples. Sequences were obtained from axillary lymph node tissue. The source of this sequence is a female donor with breast cancer. Some clones in this sample may be carry-over from other donors' samples. V is TRBV20-1 and J is TRBJ1-2, with D unresolved. The CDR3 region has the DNA TGCAGTGCTAGTGGAAGCTATGGCTACACCTTC. This encodes CSASGSYGYTF.